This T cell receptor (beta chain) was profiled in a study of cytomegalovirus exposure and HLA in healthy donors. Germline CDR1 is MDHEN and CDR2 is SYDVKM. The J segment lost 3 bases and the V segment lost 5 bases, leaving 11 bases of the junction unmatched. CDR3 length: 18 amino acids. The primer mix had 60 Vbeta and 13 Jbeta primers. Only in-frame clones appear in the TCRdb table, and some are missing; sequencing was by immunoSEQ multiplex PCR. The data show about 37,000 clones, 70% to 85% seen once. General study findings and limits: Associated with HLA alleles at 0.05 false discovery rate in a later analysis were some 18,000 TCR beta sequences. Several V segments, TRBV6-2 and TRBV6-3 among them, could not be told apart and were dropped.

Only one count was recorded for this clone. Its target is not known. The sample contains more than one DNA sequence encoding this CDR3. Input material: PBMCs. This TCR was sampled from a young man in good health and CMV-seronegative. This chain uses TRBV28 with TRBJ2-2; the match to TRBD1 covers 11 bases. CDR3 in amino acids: CASSHIQGTGGYTGELFF. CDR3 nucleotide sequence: TGTGCCAGCAGTCACATACAAGGGACAGGGGGTTACACCGGGGAGCTGTTTTTT.